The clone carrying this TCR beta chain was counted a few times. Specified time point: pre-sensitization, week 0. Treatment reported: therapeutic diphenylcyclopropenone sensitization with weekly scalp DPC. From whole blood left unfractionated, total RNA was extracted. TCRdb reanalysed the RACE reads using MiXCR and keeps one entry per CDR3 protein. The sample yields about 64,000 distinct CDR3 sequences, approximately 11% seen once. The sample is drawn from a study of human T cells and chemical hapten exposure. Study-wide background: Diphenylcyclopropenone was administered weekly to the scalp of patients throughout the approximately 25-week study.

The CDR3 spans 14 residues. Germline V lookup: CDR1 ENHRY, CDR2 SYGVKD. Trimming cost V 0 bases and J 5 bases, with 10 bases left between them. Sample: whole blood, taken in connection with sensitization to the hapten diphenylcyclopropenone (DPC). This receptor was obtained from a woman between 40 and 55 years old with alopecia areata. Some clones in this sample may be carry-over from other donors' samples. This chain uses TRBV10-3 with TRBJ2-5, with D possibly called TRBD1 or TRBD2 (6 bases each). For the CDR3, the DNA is TGTGCCATCAGTGAGTCGGGGGGCCTGGAGACCCAGTACTTC. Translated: CAISESGGLETQYF.